This T cell receptor (beta chain) is drawn from a study of blood T cell repertoires in COVID-19. Produced via immunoSEQ multiplex PCR; TCRdb's table is partial and in-frame only. The sample has roughly 120,000 clones, almost 85% seen once; the top ten hold 7.5%. Per the germline V gene, CDR1 is MNHNS and CDR2 is SASEGT. The CDR3 extends over 13 amino acids. Trimming took 3 bases from V and 3 from J, leaving 8 bases between them. This clone came up a few times. The genes are TRBV6-1 and TRBJ1-2; D not resolved. The material sequenced was peripheral blood. The sequence was obtained from a man between 70 and 80 years old with active or convalescent COVID-19. In nucleotides, the CDR3 is TGTGCCAGCAGTGACCCGGGGTACTATGGCTACACCTTC. It is translated as CASSDPGYYGYTF.